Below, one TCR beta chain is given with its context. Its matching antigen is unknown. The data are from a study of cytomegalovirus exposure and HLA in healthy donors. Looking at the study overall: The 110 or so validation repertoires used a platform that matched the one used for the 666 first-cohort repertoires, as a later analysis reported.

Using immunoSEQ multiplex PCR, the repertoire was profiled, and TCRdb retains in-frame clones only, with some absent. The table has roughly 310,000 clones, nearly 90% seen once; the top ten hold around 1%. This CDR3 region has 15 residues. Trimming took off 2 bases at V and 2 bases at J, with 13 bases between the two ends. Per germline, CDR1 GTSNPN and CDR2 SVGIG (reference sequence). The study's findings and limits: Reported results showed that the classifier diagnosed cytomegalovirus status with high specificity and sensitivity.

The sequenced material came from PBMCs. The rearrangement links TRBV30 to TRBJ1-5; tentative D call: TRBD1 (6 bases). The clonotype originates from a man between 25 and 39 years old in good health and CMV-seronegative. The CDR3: CAWSPGRGGNQPQHF. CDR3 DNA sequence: TGTGCCTGGAGTCCCGGCAGGGGTGGCAATCAGCCCCAGCATTTT.